One and the same sample provided the 2 T cell receptor beta chains below, sequenced in a study of CD8 T cells in Susac syndrome (dated by TCRdb to the late 2010s). Library prep was done by the immunoSEQ multiplex PCR assay. RNA was extracted with the RNeasy kit and 0.5 to 1 ug was reverse transcribed using random hexamers. TCRdb trimmed public reads at Q25 via fastp, called clones via MiXCR and kept in-frame beta chains. Records with the same CDR3 protein are collapsed into one entry carrying the most frequent genes and DNA. The table for this sample lists about 300,000 distinct CDR3 sequences; 70% to 90% of them were counted only once. The ten biggest clones cover 0.2% to 0.25% of the sample. Source material: CD8+ T cells from PBMCs. Receptor source: a human donor with multiple sclerosis.

The chain couples TRBV11-2 to TRBJ2-1; 9 bases agree with TRBD2. This CDR3 contains 15 residues. The V gene's germline CDR1 is SGHAT and CDR2 FQNNGV. Trimming took 4 bases from V and 3 from J; bases not matched to a gene: 4. The CDR3 DNA follows: TGTGCCAGCAGCTCTCATAGCGGGAGCTACAATGAGCAGTTCTTC. Protein product: CASSSHSGSYNEQFF.

The chain uses TRBV20-1 and TRBJ1-1; no clear D. Germline values: CDR1 DFQATT, CDR2 SNEGSKA (reference sequence). V was clipped by 6 bases and J by 2 bases, with 13 bases between them. The CDR3 extends over 13 amino acids. This chain's CDR3 is CSASHLENTEAFF. In DNA form, the CDR3 reads TGCAGTGCCAGCCACCTCGAAAACACTGAAGCTTTCTTT.